The 15 T cell receptor beta chains presented below share a single source sample, sequenced in a study of blood T cell repertoires in COVID-19. Some clones are missing from TCRdb's copy, which holds only in-frame ones; the method was immunoSEQ multiplex PCR. The sample has a few hundred thousand clones; roughly 86% are singletons. Specimen: peripheral blood. The receptor source for this set is a man aged 35 to 55 who had recovered from COVID-19.

This chain links TRBV14 with TRBJ1-2; unclear D gene. This CDR3 region has 13 residues. CDR1 is SGHDN and CDR2 is FVKESK in the germline V gene. V lost 3 bases to trimming and J lost 6 bases, with 11 bases between them. CDR3 DNA sequence: TGTGCCAGCAGCCATAACCAGGTCCATGGCTACACCTTC. It encodes CASSHNQVHGYTF.

The genes are TRBV18 and TRBJ1-2; 7 nucleotides agree with TRBD1. V lost 1 base to trimming and J lost 6 bases; unmatched junction nucleotides: 5. Germline loops: CDR1 KGHSH, CDR2 LQKENI. The CDR3 spans 14 residues. In nucleotides, the CDR3 is TGTGCCAGCTCACCACTGACAGGGACGGATGGCTACACCTTC. It codes for CASSPLTGTDGYTF.

The gene calls are TRBV15 and TRBJ2-4; weak D call: TRBD2 (6 bases). The CDR3 contains 17 residues. V lost 0 bases and J 7 bases, leaving 19 bases between the germline ends. Germline lookup yields CDR1 LNHNV and CDR2 YYDKDF (reference sequence). The CDR3 loop reads CATSRDLGGGLVNIQYF. CDR3 in DNA: TGTGCCACCAGCAGAGATCTGGGTGGAGGGTTGGTTAACATTCAGTACTTC.

V gene TRBV27 combines with J gene TRBJ2-7, with TRBD2 as a possible D gene (5 bases). Between the trimmed V and J ends, which lost 2 bases and 5 bases, there was a span of 13 bases. The CDR3 contains 14 residues. The germline V gene encodes CDR1 MNHEY and CDR2 SMNVEV (reference sequence). CDR3 sequence: CASSLVPSYHEQYF. In DNA form, the CDR3 reads TGTGCCAGCAGTTTAGTCCCTAGCTACCACGAGCAGTACTTC.

This sequence joins TRBV19 and TRBJ2-7, with TRBD1 as a possible D gene (6 bases). V lost 6 bases and J 0 bases, leaving 15 bases between the germline ends. Per the germline V gene, CDR1 is LNHDA and CDR2 is SQIVND (reference sequence). The CDR3 is made up of 15 amino acids. In DNA, the CDR3 is TGTGCCAGTAGAAGGCGACAGGCGGGCTCCTACGAGCAGTACTTC. It specifies CASRRRQAGSYEQYF.

The chain has TRBV10-3 and TRBJ1-1, with no clear D. The CDR3 has 14 amino acids. The V end was cut by 4 bases, the J end by 1 base, with 10 bases between. The germline V gene has CDR1 ENHRY and CDR2 SYGVKD. The CDR3 spells CAISGRVGNTEAFF. As DNA, the CDR3 is TGTGCCATCAGTGGTCGGGTCGGGAACACTGAAGCTTTCTTT.

The chain links TRBV6-5 to TRBJ2-7; TRBD2 matches 7 bases. The V segment lost 8 bases and the J segment 2 bases; nucleotides outside the gene matches: 12. Per the germline V gene, CDR1 is MNHEY and CDR2 is SVGAGI. This CDR3 is built from 15 residues. The CDR3 protein is CASAPLASGAYEQYF. CDR3 DNA sequence: TGTGCCAGCGCACCCCTCGCTAGCGGTGCCTACGAGCAGTACTTC.

V gene TRBV24-1 combines with J gene TRBJ2-3; 9 bases align to TRBD2. Germline CDR1 is KGHDR and CDR2 is SFDVKD. Trimming cost V 4 bases and J 6 bases; bases outside gene matches: 13. This CDR3 is built from 17 residues. Written as DNA, the CDR3 is TGTGCCACCAGTGACCCGGCGATAGCGGGAGAGACCGATACGCAGTATTTT. Protein sequence: CATSDPAIAGETDTQYF.

The table lists this clone with a few counts. The rearrangement links TRBV3-1 (or the pseudogene TRBV3-2) to TRBJ2-1; 8 bases agree with TRBD2. The CDR3 sequence is 16 residues long. Germline lookup yields CDR1 LGHDT and CDR2 YNNKEL (reference sequence). J lost 8 bases, V lost 5 bases, and 14 bases had no gene match. CDR3 region: CASSCFVGTRTDEQFF. CDR3 DNA: TGTGCCAGCAGCTGCTTTGTAGGGACTAGAACCGATGAGCAGTTCTTC.

The rearrangement uses TRBV30 and TRBJ1-1; D is unresolved. This CDR3 has 14 amino acids. The V end lost 5 bases, the J end lost 0 bases, and 13 bases lay between the germline ends. The germline gives CDR1 GTSNPN, CDR2 SVGIG (reference sequence). The CDR3 loop is CAWFNSWVNTEAFF. The CDR3, as DNA: TGTGCCTGGTTCAACAGTTGGGTGAACACTGAAGCTTTCTTT.

This chain joins TRBV9 and TRBJ1-6, with a weak D call TRBD1 (5 bases). This CDR3 contains 15 residues. From germline, CDR1 is SGDLS and CDR2 YYNGEE. V shed 3 bases and J shed 10 bases, with 17 bases lying between them. CDR3 amino acids: CASSASGGMRSPLHF. Written as DNA, the CDR3 is TGTGCCAGCAGCGCCTCCGGGGGTATGCGGTCACCCCTCCACTTT.

This clone was observed once. The V gene is TRBV9, the J gene TRBJ2-1; 8 positions agree with TRBD2. The ends lost 3 bases at V and 0 bases at J; junction bases unmatched: 2. Per the germline V gene, CDR1 is SGDLS and CDR2 is YYNGEE. The CDR3 is 15 residues long. The CDR3 region is CASSGTSSSYNEQFF. The CDR3 DNA reads TGTGCCAGCAGCGGGACTAGCAGCTCCTACAATGAGCAGTTCTTC.

V gene TRBV12-5 combines with J gene TRBJ2-5, with 7 bases identical to TRBD2. V shed 8 bases, J shed 1 base, and the junction held 4 bases outside the gene matches. Germline V gene sequence: CDR1 LGHNT, CDR2 FRNRAP. The CDR3 has 13 residues. CDR3 in amino acids: CASSGGSQETQYF. The DNA for the CDR3 is TGTGCTAGTTCCGGGGGGTCCCAAGAGACCCAGTACTTC.

The CDR3 is CASSLALISDGSSGNTIYF. CDR3 nucleotide sequence: TGTGCCAGCAGCTTAGCCCTAATATCGGACGGGAGCTCTGGAAACACCATATATTTT. The chain has TRBV11-2 and TRBJ1-3; no clear D. V dropped 1 base and J dropped 0 bases, with 19 bases sitting between them. Germline V gene sequence: CDR1 SGHAT, CDR2 FQNNGV. CDR3 size: 19 residues.

About this clone itself: Other DNA sequences of this sample code for an identical CDR3. The V gene is TRBV19, the J gene TRBJ2-7, with 9 nucleotides matching TRBD1. The germline V gene has CDR1 LNHDA and CDR2 SQIVND (reference sequence). The V and J ends lost 5 bases and 1 base, in that order; junction bases with no gene match: 3. The length of the CDR3 is 14 residues. The CDR3 nucleotides are TGTGCCAGTAGTCCTGACAGGGGGTCCTACGAGCAGTACTTC. It translates to CASSPDRGSYEQYF.